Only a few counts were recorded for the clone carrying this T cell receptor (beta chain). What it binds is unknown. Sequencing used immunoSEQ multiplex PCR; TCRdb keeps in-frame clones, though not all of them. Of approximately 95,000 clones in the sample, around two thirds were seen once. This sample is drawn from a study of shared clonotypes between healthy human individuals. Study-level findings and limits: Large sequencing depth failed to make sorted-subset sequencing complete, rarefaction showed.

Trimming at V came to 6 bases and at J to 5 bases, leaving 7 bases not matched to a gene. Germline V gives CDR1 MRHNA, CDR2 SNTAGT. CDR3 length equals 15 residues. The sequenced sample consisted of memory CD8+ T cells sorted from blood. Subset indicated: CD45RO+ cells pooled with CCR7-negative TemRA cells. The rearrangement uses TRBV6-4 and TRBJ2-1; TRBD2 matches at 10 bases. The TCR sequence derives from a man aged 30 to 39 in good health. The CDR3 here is CASSSGLAENNEQFF. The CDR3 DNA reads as TGTGCCAGCAGCTCAGGACTAGCGGAGAACAATGAGCAGTTCTTC.